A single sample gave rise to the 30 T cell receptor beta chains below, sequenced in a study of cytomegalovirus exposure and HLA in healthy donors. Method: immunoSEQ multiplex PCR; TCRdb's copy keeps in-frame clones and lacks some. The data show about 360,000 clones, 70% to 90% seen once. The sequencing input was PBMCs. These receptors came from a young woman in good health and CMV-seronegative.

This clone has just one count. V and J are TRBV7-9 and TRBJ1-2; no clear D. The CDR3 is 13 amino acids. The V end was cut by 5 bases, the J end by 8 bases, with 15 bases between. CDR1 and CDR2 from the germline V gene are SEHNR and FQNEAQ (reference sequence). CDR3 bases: TGTGCCAGCAGCCCTCCCGGGGTAGGCGGCTACACCTTC. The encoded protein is CASSPPGVGGYTF.

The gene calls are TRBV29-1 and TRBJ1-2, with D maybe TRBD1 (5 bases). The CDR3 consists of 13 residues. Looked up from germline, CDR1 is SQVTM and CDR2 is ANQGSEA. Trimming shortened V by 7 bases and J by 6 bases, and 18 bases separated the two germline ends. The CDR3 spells CSARGGQLDGYTF. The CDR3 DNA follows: TGCAGCGCAAGGGGAGGTCAGTTGGATGGCTACACCTTC. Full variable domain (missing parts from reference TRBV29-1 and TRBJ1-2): SAVISQKPSRDICQRGTSLTIQCQVDSQVTMMFWYRQQPGQSLTLIATANQGSEATYESGFVIDKFPISRPNLTFSTLTVSNMSPEDSSIYLCSARGGQLDGYTFGSGTRLTVV.

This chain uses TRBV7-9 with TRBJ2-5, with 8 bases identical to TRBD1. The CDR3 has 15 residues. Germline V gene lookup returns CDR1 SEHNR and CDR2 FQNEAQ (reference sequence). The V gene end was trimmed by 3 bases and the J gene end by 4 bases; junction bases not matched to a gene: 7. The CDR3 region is CASSFERTGRETQYF. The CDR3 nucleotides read TGTGCCAGCAGCTTCGAGCGGACAGGGCGAGAGACCCAGTACTTC. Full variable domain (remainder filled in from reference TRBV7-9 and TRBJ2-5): DTGVSQNPRHKITKRGQNVTFRCDPISEHNRLYWYRQTLGQGPEFLTYFQNEAQLEKSRLLSDRFSAERPKGSFSTLEIQRTEQGDSAMYLCASSFERTGRETQYFGPGTRLLVL.

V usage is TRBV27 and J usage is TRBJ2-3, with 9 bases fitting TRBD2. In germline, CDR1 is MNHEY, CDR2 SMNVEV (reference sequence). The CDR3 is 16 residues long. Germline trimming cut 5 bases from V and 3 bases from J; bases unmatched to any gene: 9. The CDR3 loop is CASSPLAGVGTDTQYF. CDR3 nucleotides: TGTGCCAGCAGTCCCTTAGCGGGAGTAGGTACAGATACGCAGTATTTT.

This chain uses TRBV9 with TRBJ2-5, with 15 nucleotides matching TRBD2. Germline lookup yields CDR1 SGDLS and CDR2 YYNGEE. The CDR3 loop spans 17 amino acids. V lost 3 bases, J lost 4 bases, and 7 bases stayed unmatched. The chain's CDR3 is CASSGRRTSGGGETQYF. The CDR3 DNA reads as TGTGCCAGCAGCGGACGAAGGACTAGCGGGGGGGGAGAGACCCAGTACTTC.

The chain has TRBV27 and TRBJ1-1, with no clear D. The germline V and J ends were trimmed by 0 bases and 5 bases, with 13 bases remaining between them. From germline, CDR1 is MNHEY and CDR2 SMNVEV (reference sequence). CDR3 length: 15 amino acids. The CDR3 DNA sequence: TGTGCCAGCAGTTTATCGAGGGAGGGTTGGACTGAAGCTTTCTTT. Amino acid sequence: CASSLSREGWTEAFF.

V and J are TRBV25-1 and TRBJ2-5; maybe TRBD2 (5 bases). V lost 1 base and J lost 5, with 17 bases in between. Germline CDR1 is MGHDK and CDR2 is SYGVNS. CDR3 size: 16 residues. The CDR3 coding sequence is TGTGCCAGCAGTGAATCGCTAGCTACCTCGCGGGAGACCCAGTACTTC. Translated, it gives CASSESLATSRETQYF.

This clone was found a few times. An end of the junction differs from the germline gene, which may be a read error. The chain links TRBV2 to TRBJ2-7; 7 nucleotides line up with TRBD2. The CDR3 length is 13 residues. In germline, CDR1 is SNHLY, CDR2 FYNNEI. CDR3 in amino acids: CASSTTSWEGRLF. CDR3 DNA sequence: TGTGCCAGCAGTACCACTAGCTGGGAGGGCCGCCTATTC.

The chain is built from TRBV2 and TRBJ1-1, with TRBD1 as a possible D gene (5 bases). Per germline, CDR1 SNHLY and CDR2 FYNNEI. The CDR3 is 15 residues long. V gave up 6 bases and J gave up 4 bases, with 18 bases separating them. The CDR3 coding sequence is TGTGCCAGCAGCTTGTCTGGGGCGCGGGGCACTGAAGCTTTCTTT. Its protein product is CASSLSGARGTEAFF.

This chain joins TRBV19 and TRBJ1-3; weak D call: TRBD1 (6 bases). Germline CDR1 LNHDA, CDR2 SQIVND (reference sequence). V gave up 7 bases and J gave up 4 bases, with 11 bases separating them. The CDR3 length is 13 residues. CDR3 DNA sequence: TGTGCCAGTACATGGGGGCCCGGAAACACCATATATTTT. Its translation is CASTWGPGNTIYF.

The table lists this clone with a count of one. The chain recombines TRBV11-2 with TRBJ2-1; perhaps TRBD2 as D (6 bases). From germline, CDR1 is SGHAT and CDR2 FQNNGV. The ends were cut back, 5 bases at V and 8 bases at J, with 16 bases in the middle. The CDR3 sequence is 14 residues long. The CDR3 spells CASSPSGPGDEQFF. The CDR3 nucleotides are TGTGCCAGCAGCCCCAGTGGGCCGGGGGATGAGCAGTTCTTC.

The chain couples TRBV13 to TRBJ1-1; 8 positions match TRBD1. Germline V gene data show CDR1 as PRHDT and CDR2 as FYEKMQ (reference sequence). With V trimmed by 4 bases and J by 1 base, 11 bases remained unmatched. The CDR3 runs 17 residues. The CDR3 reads CASSSTGGGFRNTEAFF. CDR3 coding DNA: TGTGCCAGCAGCTCTACAGGGGGAGGGTTTCGGAACACTGAAGCTTTCTTT.

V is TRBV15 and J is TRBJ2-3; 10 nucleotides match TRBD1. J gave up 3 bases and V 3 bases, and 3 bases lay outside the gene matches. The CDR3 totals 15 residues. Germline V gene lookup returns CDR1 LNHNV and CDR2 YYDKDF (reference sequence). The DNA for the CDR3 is TGTGCCACCAGCAGGGCGGGACAGGGGACAGATACGCAGTATTTT. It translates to CATSRAGQGTDTQYF.

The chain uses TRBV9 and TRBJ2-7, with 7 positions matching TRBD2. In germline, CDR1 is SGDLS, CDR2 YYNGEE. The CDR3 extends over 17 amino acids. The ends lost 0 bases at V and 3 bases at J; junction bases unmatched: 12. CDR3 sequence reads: CASSVGRTSDVLYEQYF. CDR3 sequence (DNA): TGTGCCAGCAGCGTAGGACGTACTAGCGACGTACTCTACGAGCAGTACTTC.

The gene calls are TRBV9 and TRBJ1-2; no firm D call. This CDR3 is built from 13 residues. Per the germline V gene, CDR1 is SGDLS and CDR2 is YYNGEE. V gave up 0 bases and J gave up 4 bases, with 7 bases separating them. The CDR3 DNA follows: TGTGCCAGCAGCGTAGATGGGAGCTATGGCTACACCTTC. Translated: CASSVDGSYGYTF.

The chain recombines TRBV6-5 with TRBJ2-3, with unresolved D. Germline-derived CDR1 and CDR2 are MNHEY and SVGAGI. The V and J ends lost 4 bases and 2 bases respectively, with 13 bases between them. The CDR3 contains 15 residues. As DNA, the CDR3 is TGTGCCAGCAGTTCGTTTGGCGGAATCACAGATACGCAGTATTTT. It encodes CASSSFGGITDTQYF.

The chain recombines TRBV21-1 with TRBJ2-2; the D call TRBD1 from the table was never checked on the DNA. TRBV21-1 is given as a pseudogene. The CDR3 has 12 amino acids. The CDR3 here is CASKGITGELFF. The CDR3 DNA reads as TGTGCCAGCAAGGGGATCACCGGGGAGCTGTTTTTT.

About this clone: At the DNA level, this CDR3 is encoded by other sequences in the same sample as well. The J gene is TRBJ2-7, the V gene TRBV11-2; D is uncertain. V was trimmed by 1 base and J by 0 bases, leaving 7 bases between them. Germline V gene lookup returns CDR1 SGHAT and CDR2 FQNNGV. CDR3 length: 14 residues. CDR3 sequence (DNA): TGTGCCAGCAGCTTAGGACTGAGCTCCTACGAGCAGTACTTC. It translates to CASSLGLSSYEQYF. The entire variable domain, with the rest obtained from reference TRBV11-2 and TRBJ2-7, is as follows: EAGVAQSPRYKIIEKRQSVAFWCNPISGHATLYWYQQILGQGPKLLIQFQNNGVVDDSQLPKDRFSAERLKGVDSTLKIQPAKLEDSAVYLCASSLGLSSYEQYFGPGTRLTVT.

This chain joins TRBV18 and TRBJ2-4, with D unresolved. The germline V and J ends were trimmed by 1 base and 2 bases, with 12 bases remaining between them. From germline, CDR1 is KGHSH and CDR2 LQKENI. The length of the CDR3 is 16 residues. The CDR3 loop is CASSPLGRESKNIQYF. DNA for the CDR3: TGTGCCAGCTCACCACTGGGCCGCGAGTCCAAAAACATTCAGTACTTC.

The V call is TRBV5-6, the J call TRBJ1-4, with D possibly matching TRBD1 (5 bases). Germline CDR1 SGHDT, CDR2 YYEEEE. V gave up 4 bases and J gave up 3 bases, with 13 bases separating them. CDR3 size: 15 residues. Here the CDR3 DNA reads TGTGCCAGCAGCCGCCGGACATCAGCTAATGAAAAACTGTTTTTT. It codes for CASSRRTSANEKLFF.

The chain's CDR3 is CASSTQNSNQPQHF. Written as DNA, the CDR3 is TGTGCCAGCAGTACACAGAATAGCAATCAGCCCCAGCATTTT. This sequence joins TRBV2 and TRBJ1-5; D uncertain. Germline-derived CDR1 and CDR2 are SNHLY and FYNNEI. V was shortened by 5 bases and J by 0 bases, with 8 bases between the two germline ends. The CDR3 contains 14 residues.

CDR3 loop: CASSPFGTSSGSQYEQYF. For the CDR3, the DNA is TGCGCCAGCAGCCCGTTCGGTACATCTAGCGGGAGTCAGTACGAGCAGTACTTC. The rearrangement joins TRBV5-1 to TRBJ2-7; the match to TRBD2 covers 10 bases. CDR3 length: 18 amino acids. CDR1 is SGHRS and CDR2 is YFSETQ in the germline V gene. V dropped 4 bases and J dropped 4; count of bases not matched to a gene: 17.

Here the CDR3 reads CASSQPTSGHNEQFF. The CDR3 DNA reads as TGCGCCAGCAGCCAACCGACTAGCGGCCACAATGAGCAGTTCTTC. The chain couples TRBV4-1 to TRBJ2-1; 9 nucleotides line up with TRBD2. Per germline, CDR1 MGHRA and CDR2 YSYEKL. The V and J ends lost 2 bases and 5 bases, in that order; junction bases with no gene match: 4. This CDR3 spans 15 amino acids.

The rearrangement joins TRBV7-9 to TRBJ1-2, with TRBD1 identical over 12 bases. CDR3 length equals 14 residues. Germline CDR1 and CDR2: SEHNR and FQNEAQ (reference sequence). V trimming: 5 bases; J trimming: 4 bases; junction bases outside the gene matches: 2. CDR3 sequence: CASSGTGGIYGYTF. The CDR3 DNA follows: TGTGCCAGCAGCGGGACAGGGGGCATCTATGGCTACACCTTC. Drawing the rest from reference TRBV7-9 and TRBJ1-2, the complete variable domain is DTGVSQNPRHKITKRGQNVTFRCDPISEHNRLYWYRQTLGQGPEFLTYFQNEAQLEKSRLLSDRFSAERPKGSFSTLEIQRTEQGDSAMYLCASSGTGGIYGYTFGSGTRLTVV.

CDR3 in DNA: TGTGCCACGGGATGGGGCGCGGGAGGTGAGGCCGGGGAGCTGTTTTTT. Protein: CATGWGAGGEAGELFF. The V gene is TRBV15, the J gene TRBJ2-2; 8 nucleotides line up with TRBD2. V shed 9 bases and J 6 bases; nucleotides not matched to a gene: 15. Germline-derived CDR1 and CDR2 are LNHNV and YYDKDF (reference sequence). The CDR3 is 16 residues long.

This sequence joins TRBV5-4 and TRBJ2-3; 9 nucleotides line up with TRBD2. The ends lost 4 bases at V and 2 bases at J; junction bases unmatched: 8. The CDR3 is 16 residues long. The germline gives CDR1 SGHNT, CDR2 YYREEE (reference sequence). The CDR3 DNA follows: TGTGCCAGCAGCCGCCGGGCTAGCGGGGCCACAGATACGCAGTATTTT. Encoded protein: CASSRRASGATDTQYF.

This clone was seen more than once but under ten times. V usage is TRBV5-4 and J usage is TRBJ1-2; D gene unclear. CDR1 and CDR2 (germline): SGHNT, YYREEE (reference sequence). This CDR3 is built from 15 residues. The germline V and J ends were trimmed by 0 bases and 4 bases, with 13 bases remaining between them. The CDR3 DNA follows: TGTGCCAGCAGCTTGGGGGCGGGCAGGAGCTATGGCTACACCTTC. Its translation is CASSLGAGRSYGYTF. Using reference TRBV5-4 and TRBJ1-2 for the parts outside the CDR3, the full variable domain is ETGVTQSPTHLIKTRGQQVTLRCSSQSGHNTVSWYQQALGQGPQFIFQYYREEENGRGNFPPRFSGLQFPNYSSELNVNALELDDSALYLCASSLGAGRSYGYTFGSGTRLTVV.

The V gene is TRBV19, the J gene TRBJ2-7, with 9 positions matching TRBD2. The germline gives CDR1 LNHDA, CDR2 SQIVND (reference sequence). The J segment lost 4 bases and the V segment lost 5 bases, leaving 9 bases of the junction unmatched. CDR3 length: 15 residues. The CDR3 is CASSAYSGGGYEQYF. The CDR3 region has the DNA TGTGCCAGTAGTGCCTATAGCGGGGGAGGGTACGAGCAGTACTTC.

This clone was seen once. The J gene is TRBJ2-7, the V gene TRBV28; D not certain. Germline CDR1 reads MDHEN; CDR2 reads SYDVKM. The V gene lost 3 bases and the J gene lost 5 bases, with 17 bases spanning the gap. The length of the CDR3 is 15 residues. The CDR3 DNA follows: TGTGCCAGCAGTTTGAGGATGCCATCCCCGGACGAGCAGTACTTC. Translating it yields CASSLRMPSPDEQYF.

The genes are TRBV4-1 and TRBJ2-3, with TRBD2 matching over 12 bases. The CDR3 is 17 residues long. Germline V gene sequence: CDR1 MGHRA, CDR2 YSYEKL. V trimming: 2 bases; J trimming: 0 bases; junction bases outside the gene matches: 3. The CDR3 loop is CASSQRTSGMSTDTQYF. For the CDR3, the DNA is TGCGCCAGCAGCCAAAGGACTAGCGGGATGAGCACAGATACGCAGTATTTT.